These 23 T cell receptor beta chains originate from one sample sequenced in a study of spatial heterogeneity in lung cancer. Time point indicated: blood at routine non-recurrence follow-up after resection. The sequenced material consisted of unsorted whole RNA from tumor, nontumor lung or frozen PBMC. TCRdb reprocessed the 5' RACE reads via MiXCR and lists one record per CDR3 protein. The sample records around 47,000 distinct CDR3 sequences, more than 6.5% being singletons. Source: PBMCs, taken at follow-up. The receptors stem from a female donor with early-stage non-small cell lung cancer.

This chain uses TRBV5-1 with TRBJ1-1; perhaps TRBD1 as D (6 bases). Germline V gene lookup returns CDR1 SGHRS and CDR2 YFSETQ. The CDR3 is 16 amino acids. V shed 4 bases and J shed 5 bases, with 21 bases lying between them. CDR3 nucleotides: TGCGCCAGCAGCGAGCCCGGAACAGGGAGGCGGACTGAAGCTTTCTTT. It yields the protein CASSEPGTGRRTEAFF.

This clonotype was seen ten or more times. The chain couples TRBV5-1 to TRBJ1-2, with D unclear. CDR1 is SGHRS and CDR2 is YFSETQ in the germline V gene. Deletions cut 4 bases from V and 4 bases from J, with 14 bases between. The CDR3 is 14 amino acids. The chain's CDR3 is CASSPRTDSYGYTF. The CDR3 nucleotides read TGCGCCAGCAGCCCCCGAACGGATTCCTATGGCTACACCTTC.

Ten or more counts support this clonotype. The chain combines TRBV6-5 with TRBJ2-7; the D call may be TRBD1 or TRBD2 (6 bases each). V lost 0 bases and J 6 bases, leaving 24 bases between the germline ends. CDR1 is MNHEY and CDR2 is SVGAGI in the germline V gene. The CDR3 spans 18 residues. CDR3 nucleotide sequence: TGTGCCAGCAGTTACTCGGATCCGGGGGCACACCCGCAGGGCGAGCAGTACTTC. Amino acids: CASSYSDPGAHPQGEQYF.

The chain links TRBV12-5 to TRBJ2-3; no clear D. The CDR3 covers 13 residues. CDR1 and CDR2 (germline): LGHNT, FRNRAP. Trimming cost V 3 bases and J 4 bases, with 8 bases left between them. The CDR3 sequence is CASGFRTADTQYF. As DNA, the CDR3 is TGTGCTAGTGGTTTCCGGACCGCAGATACGCAGTATTTT.

This clonotype was counted between two and nine times. The CDR3 here is CASSADLPHRTDTQYF. The DNA for the CDR3 is TGTGCCAGCAGCGCAGACCTCCCGCACCGCACAGATACGCAGTATTTT. The rearrangement uses TRBV9 and TRBJ2-3; D not certain. V gave up 3 bases and J gave up 1 base, with 15 bases separating them. The V gene's germline CDR1 is SGDLS and CDR2 YYNGEE. The CDR3 is made up of 16 amino acids. Using reference TRBV9 and TRBJ2-3 for the parts outside the CDR3, the full variable domain is DSGVTQTPKHLITATGQRVTLRCSPRSGDLSVYWYQQSLDQGLQFLIQYYNGEERAKGNILERFSAQQFPDLHSELNLSSLELGDSALYFCASSADLPHRTDTQYFGPGTRLTVL.

This clonotype was observed a handful of times. The chain carries TRBV20-1 and TRBJ2-7; 7 bases map to TRBD2. The CDR3 has 12 amino acids. V shed 3 bases, J shed 2 bases, and the junction held 1 base outside the gene matches. The germline V gene has CDR1 DFQATT and CDR2 SNEGSKA (reference sequence). The CDR3 region is CSARGGTYEQYF. The CDR3 DNA reads as TGCAGTGCTAGGGGGGGGACCTACGAGCAGTACTTC.

CDR3 residues: CASSSSTSGGAKDTQYF. The CDR3 DNA sequence: TGTGCCAGCAGTTCGTCAACTAGCGGGGGGGCTAAAGATACGCAGTATTTT. The chain has TRBV28 and TRBJ2-3, with TRBD2 matching over 13 bases. Germline CDR1 reads MDHEN; CDR2 reads SYDVKM. The CDR3 sequence is 17 residues long. Unmatched junction bases numbered 9, after V lost 4 bases and J lost 5 bases.

This clonotype was counted a few times. The genes are TRBV20-1 and TRBJ2-6; weak D call: TRBD1 (5 bases). The germline V gene has CDR1 DFQATT and CDR2 SNEGSKA (reference sequence). The CDR3 contains 14 residues. The V gene lost 6 bases and the J gene lost 0 bases, with 9 bases spanning the gap. This chain's CDR3 is CSAVQDSGANVLTF. CDR3 bases: TGCAGTGCAGTACAGGACTCTGGGGCCAACGTCCTGACTTTC.

This clonotype was seen repeatedly, ten times or more. The chain recombines TRBV7-2 with TRBJ1-2; 8 bases match TRBD1. CDR1 is SGHTA, CDR2 FQGNSA, per germline. J gave up 6 bases and V 1 base, and 7 bases lay outside the gene matches. The CDR3 is 15 residues long. CDR3 protein: CASSLGTGLRDGYTF. CDR3 nucleotide sequence: TGTGCCAGCAGCTTAGGGACAGGGCTTCGGGATGGCTACACCTTC.

This clonotype was seen repeatedly, ten times or more. The rearrangement links TRBV7-6 to TRBJ2-2, with 12 nucleotides matching TRBD2. Germline trimming cut 0 bases from V and 2 bases from J; bases unmatched to any gene: 7. CDR3 length: 19 amino acids. Per germline, CDR1 SGHVS and CDR2 FNYEAQ. CDR3 protein: CASSLAETSGGRNTGELFF. In DNA form, the CDR3 reads TGTGCCAGCAGCTTAGCGGAGACTAGCGGGGGACGAAACACCGGGGAGCTGTTTTTT.

The chain links TRBV14 to TRBJ2-5; D possibly corresponds to TRBD1 (5 bases). Trimming left V 3 bases short and J 7 bases short, with 15 bases between. Germline assignment: CDR1 SGHDN and CDR2 FVKESK. The CDR3 loop spans 14 amino acids. DNA for the CDR3: TGTGCCAGCAGCCACGACAGCCGGGTAGGGACCCAGTACTTC. This gives the protein CASSHDSRVGTQYF.

The chain employs TRBV7-2 and TRBJ1-5, with TRBD1 as a possible D gene (5 bases). V was clipped by 3 bases and J by 2 bases, with 11 bases between them. The V gene's germline CDR1 is SGHTA and CDR2 FQGNSA. The CDR3 loop spans 15 amino acids. CDR3 sequence (DNA): TGTGCCAGCAGCTTGGGAGGGGCCGGCAATCAGCCCCAGCATTTT. This translates into CASSLGGAGNQPQHF.

In its sample, this clonotype was seen many times. This chain connects TRBV7-2 to TRBJ2-5, with a possible D match to TRBD2 (6 bases). Between the trimmed V and J ends, which lost 3 bases and 0 bases, there was a span of 8 bases. The CDR3 is 14 residues long. The V gene's germline CDR1 is SGHTA and CDR2 FQGNSA. The CDR3 DNA reads as TGTGCCAGCAGCTTGGCGGGGCACCAAGAGACCCAGTACTTC. It translates to CASSLAGHQETQYF. Variable domain in full (rest from reference TRBV7-2 and TRBJ2-5): GAGVSQSPSNKVTEKGKDVELRCDPISGHTALYWYRQSLGQGLEFLIYFQGNSAPDKSGLPSDRFSAERTGGSVSTLTIQRTQQEDSAVYLCASSLAGHQETQYFGPGTRLLVL.

With respect to this clonotype: One base away lies a much larger clone, so this may be a sequencing read error. The V gene is TRBV4-2, the J gene TRBJ2-3; D uncertain. The V end lost 0 bases, the J end lost 6 bases, and 16 bases lay between the germline ends. The CDR3 extends over 16 amino acids. Germline V lookup: CDR1 LGHNA, CDR2 YNFKEQ. The CDR3 loop reads CASSQDLSVEADTQYF. CDR3 in DNA: TGTGCCAGCAGCCAAGATCTCTCAGTTGAGGCGGATACGCAGTATTTT.

This clonotype was counted between two and nine times. The chain has TRBV7-2 and TRBJ2-1; unclear D gene. Trimming took off 1 base at V and 11 bases at J, with 15 bases between the two ends. CDR1 is SGHTA and CDR2 is FQGNSA in the germline V gene. The CDR3 spans 14 residues. CDR3 protein: CASSLGAGLPKQFF. The CDR3 bases are TGTGCCAGCAGCTTAGGGGCAGGTCTCCCGAAGCAGTTCTTC.

This clonotype was seen a few times. The chain uses TRBV12-3 or TRBV12-4 and TRBJ2-7, with 7 bases aligning to TRBD1. The CDR3 contains 14 residues. J lost 4 bases, V lost 6 bases, and 9 bases had no gene match. In nucleotides, the CDR3 is TGTGCCAGCAGCCCTACAACAGGGGCATACGAGCAGTACTTC. This gives the protein CASSPTTGAYEQYF.

The table lists this clonotype with many counts. The J gene is TRBJ2-3, the V gene TRBV29-1, with D possibly being TRBD1 (5 bases). The V end was cut by 1 base, the J end by 6 bases, with 14 bases between. The germline V gene has CDR1 SQVTM and CDR2 ANQGSEA. The CDR3 has 14 residues. CDR3 in DNA: TGCAGCGTTGAAGGGGCAGGGCTACAGGATACGCAGTATTTT. Amino acid sequence: CSVEGAGLQDTQYF.

The chain links TRBV18 to TRBJ2-2; tentative D call: TRBD1 (6 bases). Between the trimmed V and J ends, which lost 6 bases and 2 bases, there was a span of 16 bases. The CDR3 consists of 16 residues. Germline CDR1 KGHSH, CDR2 LQKENI. CDR3 coding DNA: TGTGCCAGCTCGCACATGACAGGATCTAACACCGGGGAGCTGTTTTTT. The encoded protein is CASSHMTGSNTGELFF.

This chain links TRBV7-9 with TRBJ2-7; D perhaps matches TRBD1 (6 bases). Per the germline V gene, CDR1 is SEHNR and CDR2 is FQNEAQ (reference sequence). Trimming pared 2 bases from V and 2 bases from J, leaving 16 bases between. The CDR3 consists of 16 residues. The CDR3 nucleotides are TGTGCCAGCAGCTTAACTGGGGGCGGGCCGACCTACGAGCAGTACTTC. Its translation: CASSLTGGGPTYEQYF.

V usage is TRBV20-1 and J usage is TRBJ1-1; 7 nucleotides align to TRBD1. This CDR3 is built from 15 residues. Trimming removed 5 bases from V and 0 bases from J; junction bases left unmatched: 9. Germline values: CDR1 DFQATT, CDR2 SNEGSKA (reference sequence). The CDR3 reads CSASTSRGVNTEAFF. CDR3 coding DNA: TGCAGTGCTTCTACGTCCAGGGGGGTGAACACTGAAGCTTTCTTT.

V is TRBV20-1 and J is TRBJ2-1; D gene uncertain. Germline assignment: CDR1 DFQATT and CDR2 SNEGSKA (reference sequence). CDR3 size: 13 residues. V shed 2 bases and J shed 2 bases, with 7 bases lying between them. CDR3 nucleotide sequence: TGCAGTGCTAGACAGGACCCCTACAATGAGCAGTTCTTC. Translation: CSARQDPYNEQFF.

J is TRBJ2-7 and V is TRBV30, with TRBD2 as a possible D gene (6 bases). With 4 bases removed from V and 7 bases from J, the gap between germline ends came to 11 bases. The CDR3 has 11 residues. CDR1 is GTSNPN, CDR2 SVGIG, per germline (reference sequence). CDR3 sequence (DNA): TGTGCCTGGAATTCGCGGGGTGAGCAGTACTTC. Its translation is CAWNSRGEQYF.

Only a few counts were recorded for this clonotype. The V call is TRBV7-2, the J call TRBJ2-2; 7 nucleotides agree with TRBD1. Per germline, CDR1 SGHTA and CDR2 FQGNSA. The junction had 5 bases not matched to a gene; V was cut back by 6 bases and J by 4 bases. This CDR3 comprises 14 residues. CDR3 nucleotides: TGTGCCAGCAGTCGGCAGGGGGTCACCGGGGAGCTGTTTTTT. Protein sequence: CASSRQGVTGELFF.